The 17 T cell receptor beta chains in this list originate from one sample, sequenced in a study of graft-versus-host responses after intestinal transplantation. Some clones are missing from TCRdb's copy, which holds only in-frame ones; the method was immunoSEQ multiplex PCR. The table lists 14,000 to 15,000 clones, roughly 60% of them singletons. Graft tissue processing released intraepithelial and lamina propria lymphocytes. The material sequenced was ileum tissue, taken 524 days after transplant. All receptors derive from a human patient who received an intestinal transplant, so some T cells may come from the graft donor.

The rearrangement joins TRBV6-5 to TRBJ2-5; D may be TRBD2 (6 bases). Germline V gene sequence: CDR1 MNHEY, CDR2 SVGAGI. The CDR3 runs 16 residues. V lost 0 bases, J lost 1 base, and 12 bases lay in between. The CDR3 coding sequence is TGTGCCAGCAGTTACTCCATCTGGCGGGGCCAAGAGACCCAGTACTTC. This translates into CASSYSIWRGQETQYF.

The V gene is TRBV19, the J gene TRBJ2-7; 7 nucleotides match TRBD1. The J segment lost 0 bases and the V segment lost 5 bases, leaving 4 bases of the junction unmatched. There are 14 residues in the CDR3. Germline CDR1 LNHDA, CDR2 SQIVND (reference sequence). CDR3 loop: CASSPRDSSYEQYF. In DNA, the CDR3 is TGTGCCAGTAGTCCCCGGGACAGCTCCTACGAGCAGTACTTC.

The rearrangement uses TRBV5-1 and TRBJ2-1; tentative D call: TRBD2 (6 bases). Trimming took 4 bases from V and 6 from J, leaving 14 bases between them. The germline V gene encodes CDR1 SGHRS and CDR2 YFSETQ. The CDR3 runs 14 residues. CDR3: CASSLQISGNEQFF. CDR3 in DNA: TGCGCCAGCAGCCTCCAGATTAGCGGCAATGAGCAGTTCTTC. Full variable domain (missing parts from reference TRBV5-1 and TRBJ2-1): KAGVTQTPRYLIKTRGQQVTLSCSPISGHRSVSWYQQTPGQGLQFLFEYFSETQRNKGNFPGRFSGRQFSNSRSEMNVSTLELGDSALYLCASSLQISGNEQFFGPGTRLTVL.

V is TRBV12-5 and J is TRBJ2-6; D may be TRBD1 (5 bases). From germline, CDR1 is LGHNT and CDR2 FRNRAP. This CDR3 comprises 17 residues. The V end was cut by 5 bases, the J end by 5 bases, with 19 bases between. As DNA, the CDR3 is TGTGCTAGTGGTCTCTCAGCAGGACAAAGTCGGGCCAACGTCCTGACTTTC. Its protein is CASGLSAGQSRANVLTF.

Here the CDR3 DNA reads TGTGCCAGCAGTCCGACAGGCTTCTCCTACGAGCAGTACTTC. Translation gives CASSPTGFSYEQYF. The V call is TRBV6-1, the J call TRBJ2-7; possibly TRBD1 for D (6 bases). Trimming stripped 5 bases from V and 0 bases from J, with 11 bases between. The germline CDR1 and CDR2 sequences are MNHNS and SASEGT. This CDR3 contains 14 residues.

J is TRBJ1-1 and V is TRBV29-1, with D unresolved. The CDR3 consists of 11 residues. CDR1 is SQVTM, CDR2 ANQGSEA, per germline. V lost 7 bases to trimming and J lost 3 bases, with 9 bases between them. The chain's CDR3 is CSGRIDTEAFF. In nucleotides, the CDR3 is TGCAGCGGTAGAATCGACACTGAAGCTTTCTTT.

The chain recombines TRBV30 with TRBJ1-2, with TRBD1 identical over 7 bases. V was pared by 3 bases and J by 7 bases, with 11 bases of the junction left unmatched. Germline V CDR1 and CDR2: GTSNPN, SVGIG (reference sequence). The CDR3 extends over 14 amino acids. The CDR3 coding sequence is TGTGCCTGGAGAAAACAGGGGAGTATCCCTGGCTACACCTTC. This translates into CAWRKQGSIPGYTF.

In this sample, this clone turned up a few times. Here the CDR3 DNA reads TGTGCCAGTAGTCCATCAAGGGGTCTGAACACCGGGGAGCTGTTTTTT. Protein sequence: CASSPSRGLNTGELFF. This chain uses TRBV19 with TRBJ2-2; TRBD1 might be the D (5 bases). CDR3 size: 16 residues. Germline CDR1 and CDR2: LNHDA and SQIVND (reference sequence). Trimming cost V 5 bases and J 1 base, with 14 bases left between them.

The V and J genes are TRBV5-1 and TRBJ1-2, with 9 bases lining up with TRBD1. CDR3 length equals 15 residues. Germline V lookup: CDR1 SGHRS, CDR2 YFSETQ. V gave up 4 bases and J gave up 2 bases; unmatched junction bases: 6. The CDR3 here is CASSLRTGANYGYTF. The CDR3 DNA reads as TGCGCCAGCAGCCTCAGGACAGGGGCCAACTATGGCTACACCTTC.

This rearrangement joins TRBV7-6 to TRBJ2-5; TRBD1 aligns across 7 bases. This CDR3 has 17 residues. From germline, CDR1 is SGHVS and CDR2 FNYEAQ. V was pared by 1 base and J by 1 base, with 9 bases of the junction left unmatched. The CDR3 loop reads CASSLDRTGQSQETQYF. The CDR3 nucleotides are TGTGCCAGCAGCTTAGACAGGACAGGCCAAAGCCAAGAGACCCAGTACTTC.

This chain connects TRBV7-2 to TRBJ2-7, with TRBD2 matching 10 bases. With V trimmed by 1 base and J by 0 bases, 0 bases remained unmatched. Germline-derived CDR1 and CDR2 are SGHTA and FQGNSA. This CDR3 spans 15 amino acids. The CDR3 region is CASSLGTSGSYEQYF. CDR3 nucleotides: TGTGCCAGCAGCTTAGGGACTAGCGGCTCCTACGAGCAGTACTTC.

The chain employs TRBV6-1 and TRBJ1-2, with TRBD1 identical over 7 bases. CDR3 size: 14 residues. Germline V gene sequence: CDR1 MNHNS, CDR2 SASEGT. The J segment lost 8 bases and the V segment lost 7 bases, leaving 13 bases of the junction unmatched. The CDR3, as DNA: TGTGCCAGCATCCCGACAGGGCTCCCTCGGGGCTACACCTTC. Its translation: CASIPTGLPRGYTF.

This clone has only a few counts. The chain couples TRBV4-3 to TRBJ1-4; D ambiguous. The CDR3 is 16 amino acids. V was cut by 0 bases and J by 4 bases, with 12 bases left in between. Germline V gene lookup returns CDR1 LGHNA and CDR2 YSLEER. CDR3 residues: CASSQDGKAGNEKLFF. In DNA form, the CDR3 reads TGCGCCAGCAGCCAAGATGGGAAGGCGGGTAATGAAAAACTGTTTTTT.

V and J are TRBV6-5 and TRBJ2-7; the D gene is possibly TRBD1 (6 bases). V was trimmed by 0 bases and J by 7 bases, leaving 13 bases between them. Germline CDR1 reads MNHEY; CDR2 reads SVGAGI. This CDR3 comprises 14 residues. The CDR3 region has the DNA TGTGCCAGCAGTTACTCGGGACATCAAGGGGAGCAGTACTTC. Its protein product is CASSYSGHQGEQYF.

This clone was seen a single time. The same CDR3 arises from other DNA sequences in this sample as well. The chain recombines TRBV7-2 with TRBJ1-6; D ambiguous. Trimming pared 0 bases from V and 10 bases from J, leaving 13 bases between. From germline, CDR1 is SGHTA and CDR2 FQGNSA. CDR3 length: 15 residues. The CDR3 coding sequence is TGTGCCAGCAGCTTAGCAGCAGGTTTGAGATCACCCCTCCACTTT. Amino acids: CASSLAAGLRSPLHF.

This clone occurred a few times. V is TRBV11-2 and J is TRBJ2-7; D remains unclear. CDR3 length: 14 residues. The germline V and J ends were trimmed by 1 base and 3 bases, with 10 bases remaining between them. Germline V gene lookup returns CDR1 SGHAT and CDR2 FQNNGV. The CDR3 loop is CASSLVRSGYEQYF. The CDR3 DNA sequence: TGTGCCAGCAGCTTAGTTAGGTCAGGCTACGAGCAGTACTTC. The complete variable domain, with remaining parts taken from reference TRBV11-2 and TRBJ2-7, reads EAGVAQSPRYKIIEKRQSVAFWCNPISGHATLYWYQQILGQGPKLLIQFQNNGVVDDSQLPKDRFSAERLKGVDSTLKIQPAKLEDSAVYLCASSLVRSGYEQYFGPGTRLTVT.

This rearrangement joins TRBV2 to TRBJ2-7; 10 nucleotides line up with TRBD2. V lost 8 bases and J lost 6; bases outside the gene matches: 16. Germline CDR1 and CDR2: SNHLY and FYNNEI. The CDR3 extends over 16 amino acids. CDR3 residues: CASWTQNSGGAGEQYF. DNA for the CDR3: TGTGCCAGCTGGACCCAAAACAGCGGGGGGGCCGGCGAGCAGTACTTC.